This T cell receptor beta chain was observed in a study of T cells in Graves' hyperthyroidism and ophthalmopathy. Patients were excluded because of uncontrolled infection, other autoimmune disease, pregnancy or lactation. On the basis of clinical symptoms, serum thyroxine and TRAb, thyroid ultrasound and orbital computed tomography, diagnoses were made. Cells are PBMCs isolated from more than 8.5 ml of fresh blood. This CDR3 region has 13 residues. Germline lookup yields CDR1 DFQATT and CDR2 SNEGSKA (reference sequence). V lost 6 bases and J lost 2, with 13 bases in between. Amplified regions were TCR beta CDR3 sequences from RNA transcripts. The HTBI primer set was used in a first-round RT-PCR of the TCR CDR3. In TCRdb, the multiplex PCR reads were re-called with MiXCR into one record per CDR3 protein. This sample has about 640,000 distinct CDR3 sequences; under 25% occur once, and the top ten carry 30% to 40%.

Study outcomes and limitations: Most clonotypes that expanded in the thyroid above 0.001 also showed up in blood.

To note about this clonotype: Its cognate antigen is unknown.

The receptor's source is a man aged 25-45 years with Graves' ophthalmopathy. The specimen was blood. The rearrangement joins TRBV20-1 to TRBJ1-1; weak D call: TRBD1 (5 bases). The DNA of the CDR3 is TGCAGTGCCCAAAAGGGGAGCAACACTGAAGCTTTCTTT. Translation gives CSAQKGSNTEAFF.